What follows are 20 T cell receptor beta chains derived from one specimen sequenced in a study of blood T cell repertoires in COVID-19. Method: immunoSEQ multiplex PCR; TCRdb's copy keeps in-frame clones and lacks some. The repertoire holds under 350,000 clones, with 85% to 90% as singletons. Sequenced material: peripheral blood. These receptors came from a man aged 35-49 years with acute or convalescent COVID-19.

The V gene is TRBV3-1 (or the pseudogene TRBV3-2), the J gene TRBJ1-2; 7 bases align to TRBD1. Per the germline V gene, CDR1 is LGHDT and CDR2 is YNNKEL (reference sequence). After removal of 3 bases from V and 2 bases from J, the junction contained 9 bases not matched to a gene. The CDR3 extends over 16 amino acids. This chain's CDR3 is CASSQGGTAFNYGYTF. CDR3 coding DNA: TGTGCCAGCAGCCAGGGTGGGACAGCTTTCAACTATGGCTACACCTTC.

The gene calls are TRBV7-6 and TRBJ1-1; 8 positions agree with TRBD1. Looked up from germline, CDR1 is SGHVS and CDR2 is FNYEAQ. V lost 5 bases, J lost 7 bases, and 6 bases stayed unmatched. This CDR3 region has 13 residues. This chain's CDR3 is CASSPGTGLEAFF. CDR3 nucleotide sequence: TGTGCCAGCAGCCCTGGGACAGGTCTTGAAGCTTTCTTT. Combining the CDR3 with reference TRBV7-6 and TRBJ1-1 gives the whole variable domain GAGVSQSPRYKVTKRGQDVALRCDPISGHVSLYWYRQALGQGPEFLTYFNYEAQQDKSGLPNDRFSAERPEGSISTLTIQRTEQRDSAMYRCASSPGTGLEAFFGQGTRLTVV.

For the CDR3, the DNA is TGTGCCAGCAGCCAAGAAGGGACATTCATGAACACTGAAGCTTTCTTT. It translates to CASSQEGTFMNTEAFF. The chain uses TRBV4-2 and TRBJ1-1; possible D gene TRBD1, 6 bases. Trimming removed 0 bases at V and 0 bases at J, with 11 bases between. This CDR3 spans 16 amino acids. Germline V lookup: CDR1 LGHNA, CDR2 YNFKEQ.

This clone appeared a single time. The gene calls are TRBV9 and TRBJ1-1, with a tentative D call TRBD1 (6 bases). This CDR3 is built from 15 residues. Germline V lookup: CDR1 SGDLS, CDR2 YYNGEE. The ends were cut back, 4 bases at V and 0 bases at J, with 13 bases in the middle. The CDR3 sequence: CASSPGQFMNTEAFF. CDR3 sequence (DNA): TGTGCCAGCAGCCCCGGACAGTTCATGAACACTGAAGCTTTCTTT.

The chain recombines TRBV11-2 with TRBJ2-7; D unresolved. Per the germline V gene, CDR1 is SGHAT and CDR2 is FQNNGV. There are 14 residues in the CDR3. Trimming took 0 bases from V and 0 from J, leaving 6 bases between them. CDR3 protein: CASSLDLSSYEQYF. The CDR3 nucleotides are TGTGCCAGCAGCTTAGACCTGAGCTCCTACGAGCAGTACTTC. Variable domain in full (rest from reference TRBV11-2 and TRBJ2-7): EAGVAQSPRYKIIEKRQSVAFWCNPISGHATLYWYQQILGQGPKLLIQFQNNGVVDDSQLPKDRFSAERLKGVDSTLKIQPAKLEDSAVYLCASSLDLSSYEQYFGPGTRLTVT.

The CDR3 DNA sequence: TGTGCCACTCATCCAGCCAGGTTATCTGGGAATGAGCAGTTCTTC. Translation gives CATHPARLSGNEQFF. The V call is TRBV9, the J call TRBJ2-1; no reliable D call. V lost 9 bases to trimming and J lost 7 bases, with 23 bases between them. From germline, CDR1 is SGDLS and CDR2 YYNGEE. The CDR3 covers 15 residues. Based on the CDR3 plus reference TRBV9 and TRBJ2-1, the full variable domain is DSGVTQTPKHLITATGQRVTLRCSPRSGDLSVYWYQQSLDQGLQFLIQYYNGEERAKGNILERFSAQQFPDLHSELNLSSLELGDSALYFCATHPARLSGNEQFFGPGTRLTVL.

The CDR3 nucleotides are TGTGCCACCAGTGACTCTTCCCCCCCGGGAGTAGCCAAAAACATTCAGTACTTC. It yields the protein CATSDSSPPGVAKNIQYF. The rearrangement uses TRBV24-1 and TRBJ2-4, with D possibly matching TRBD2 (6 bases). Germline V gene sequence: CDR1 KGHDR, CDR2 SFDVKD. V was cut by 4 bases and J by 0 bases, with 18 bases left in between. The CDR3 has 18 amino acids.

The CDR3 reads CASSPKETVPYGYTF. In DNA, the CDR3 is TGCGCCAGCAGCCCCAAAGAAACAGTGCCCTATGGCTACACCTTC. The chain links TRBV5-1 to TRBJ1-2; no reliable D call. V lost 4 bases and J lost 4, with 17 bases in between. The length of the CDR3 is 15 residues. CDR1 is SGHRS and CDR2 is YFSETQ in the germline V gene.

The genes are TRBV10-2 and TRBJ2-7; 10 bases are shared with TRBD2. This CDR3 is 15 amino acids long. From germline, CDR1 is WSHSY and CDR2 SAAADI. With V trimmed by 8 bases and J by 5 bases, 12 bases remained unmatched. The CDR3: CASRGAGGLSHEQYF. The CDR3 bases are TGCGCCAGCCGTGGAGCGGGGGGGCTCTCACACGAGCAGTACTTC.

The chain uses TRBV7-2 and TRBJ2-7; a weak D match, TRBD2 (7 bases). This CDR3 spans 15 amino acids. Trimming took 1 base from V and 3 from J, leaving 13 bases between them. Germline CDR1 and CDR2: SGHTA and FQGNSA. This CDR3 is CASSLESGEGYEQYF. In DNA, the CDR3 is TGTGCCAGCAGCTTAGAGTCAGGGGAGGGCTACGAGCAGTACTTC.

V and J are TRBV7-6 and TRBJ1-2, with 7 bases fitting TRBD1. The ends lost 4 bases at V and 4 bases at J; junction bases unmatched: 3. The CDR3 contains 13 residues. Germline V CDR1 and CDR2: SGHVS, FNYEAQ. The CDR3 protein is CASSSDRAYGYTF. CDR3 sequence (DNA): TGTGCCAGCAGCTCCGACAGGGCCTATGGCTACACCTTC.

The rearrangement uses TRBV19 and TRBJ1-2; D perhaps matches TRBD1 (5 bases). Germline values: CDR1 LNHDA, CDR2 SQIVND (reference sequence). Between the trimmed V and J ends, which lost 7 bases and 4 bases, there was a span of 19 bases. The CDR3 length is 15 residues. CDR3 residues: CASKGSVGGSYGYTF. The CDR3 coding sequence is TGTGCCAGTAAGGGTTCGGTCGGGGGAAGCTATGGCTACACCTTC.

V is TRBV10-3 and J is TRBJ1-1; TRBD1 agrees at 12 bases. J lost 2 bases, V lost 6 bases, and 7 bases had no gene match. CDR3 length: 16 amino acids. Germline assignment: CDR1 ENHRY and CDR2 SYGVKD. The CDR3 loop is CAIRLGQGAGNTEAFF. The CDR3 coding sequence is TGTGCCATCAGATTGGGACAGGGGGCAGGAAACACTGAAGCTTTCTTT.

The chain carries TRBV5-4 and TRBJ1-2, with a tentative D call TRBD1 (5 bases). Germline CDR1 SGHNT, CDR2 YYREEE (reference sequence). With 4 bases removed from V and 0 bases from J, the gap between germline ends came to 16 bases. The CDR3 is 16 amino acids. The CDR3 nucleotides are TGTGCCAGCAGCCTTGGAGGGACGGCGACTAACTATGGCTACACCTTC. It yields the protein CASSLGGTATNYGYTF.

As DNA, the CDR3 is TGTGCCAGCAGCACCTACCTGGACGGTCCCAGGGACACCTTC. Translation: CASSTYLDGPRDTF. The V call is TRBV7-9, the J call TRBJ1-2; tentatively, D is TRBD1 (5 bases). Deletions cut 5 bases from V and 12 bases from J, with 22 bases between. The V gene's germline CDR1 is SEHNR and CDR2 FQNEAQ (reference sequence). CDR3 length equals 14 residues.

The chain carries TRBV11-3 and TRBJ2-1; 10 bases fit TRBD2. Germline CDR1 reads SGHNT; CDR2 reads YENEEA. V was clipped by 3 bases and J by 8 bases; unmatched bases: 13. This CDR3 is built from 17 residues. The CDR3 DNA sequence: TGTGCCAGCAGCTTCGGGTCCACAAGCGGGGGGGTCGATGAGCAGTTCTTC. Translated, it gives CASSFGSTSGGVDEQFF.

The chain links TRBV5-6 to TRBJ1-6; 8 bases are shared with TRBD1. V lost 4 bases to trimming and J lost 4 bases; unmatched junction nucleotides: 4. Germline values: CDR1 SGHDT, CDR2 YYEEEE. This CDR3 spans 15 amino acids. In DNA form, the CDR3 reads TGTGCCAGCAGCCCAGGACAGGGTTATAATTCACCCCTCCACTTT. Translated: CASSPGQGYNSPLHF.

The rearrangement uses TRBV2 and TRBJ1-6; maybe TRBD1 (6 bases). Germline CDR1 is SNHLY and CDR2 is FYNNEI. This CDR3 has 16 residues. Trimming stripped 3 bases from V and 1 base from J, with 10 bases between. The CDR3 DNA is TGTGCCAGCAGTGACAGGGGATGGTCCTATAATTCACCCCTCCACTTT. Translated: CASSDRGWSYNSPLHF. The full variable domain, with the rest looked up from reference TRBV2 and TRBJ1-6, is EPEVTQTPSHQVTQMGQEVILRCVPISNHLYFYWYRQILGQKVEFLVSFYNNEISEKSEIFDDQFSVERPDGSNFTLKIRSTKLEDSAMYFCASSDRGWSYNSPLHFGNGTRLTVT.

A note on this clone: The same CDR3 is also encoded by other DNA sequences in this sample. This chain joins TRBV5-1 and TRBJ1-3; 9 positions match TRBD1. Germline CDR1 and CDR2: SGHRS and YFSETQ. The trim removed 4 bases at V and 4 bases at J, leaving 3 bases unmatched. The CDR3 runs to 14 residues. This CDR3 is CASSPGTGGNTIYF. The CDR3 bases are TGCGCCAGCAGCCCAGGGACAGGGGGAAACACCATATATTTT.

The chain carries TRBV4-2 and TRBJ2-1, with 9 bases fitting TRBD2. This CDR3 comprises 15 residues. CDR1 and CDR2 (germline): LGHNA, YNFKEQ. Trimming cost V 6 bases and J 8 bases; bases outside gene matches: 11. The CDR3 sequence: CASSLAGQVGDEQFF. The CDR3 nucleotides read TGTGCCAGCAGTCTAGCGGGGCAAGTAGGCGATGAGCAGTTCTTC.